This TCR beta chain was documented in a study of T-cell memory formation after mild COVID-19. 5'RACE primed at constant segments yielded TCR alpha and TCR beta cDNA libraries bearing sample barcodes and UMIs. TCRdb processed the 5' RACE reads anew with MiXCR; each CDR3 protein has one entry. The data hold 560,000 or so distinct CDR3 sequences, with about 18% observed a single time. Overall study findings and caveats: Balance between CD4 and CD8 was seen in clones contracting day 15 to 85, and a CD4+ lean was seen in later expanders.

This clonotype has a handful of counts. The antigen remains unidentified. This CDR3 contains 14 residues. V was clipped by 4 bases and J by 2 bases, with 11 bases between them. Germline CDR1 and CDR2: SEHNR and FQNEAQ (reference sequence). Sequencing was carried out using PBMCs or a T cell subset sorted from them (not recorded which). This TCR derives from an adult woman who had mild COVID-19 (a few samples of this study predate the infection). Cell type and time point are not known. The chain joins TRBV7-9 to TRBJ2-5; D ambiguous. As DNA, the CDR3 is TGTGCCAGCAGCTATTGGGCCGTGCAAGAGACCCAGTACTTC. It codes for CASSYWAVQETQYF.